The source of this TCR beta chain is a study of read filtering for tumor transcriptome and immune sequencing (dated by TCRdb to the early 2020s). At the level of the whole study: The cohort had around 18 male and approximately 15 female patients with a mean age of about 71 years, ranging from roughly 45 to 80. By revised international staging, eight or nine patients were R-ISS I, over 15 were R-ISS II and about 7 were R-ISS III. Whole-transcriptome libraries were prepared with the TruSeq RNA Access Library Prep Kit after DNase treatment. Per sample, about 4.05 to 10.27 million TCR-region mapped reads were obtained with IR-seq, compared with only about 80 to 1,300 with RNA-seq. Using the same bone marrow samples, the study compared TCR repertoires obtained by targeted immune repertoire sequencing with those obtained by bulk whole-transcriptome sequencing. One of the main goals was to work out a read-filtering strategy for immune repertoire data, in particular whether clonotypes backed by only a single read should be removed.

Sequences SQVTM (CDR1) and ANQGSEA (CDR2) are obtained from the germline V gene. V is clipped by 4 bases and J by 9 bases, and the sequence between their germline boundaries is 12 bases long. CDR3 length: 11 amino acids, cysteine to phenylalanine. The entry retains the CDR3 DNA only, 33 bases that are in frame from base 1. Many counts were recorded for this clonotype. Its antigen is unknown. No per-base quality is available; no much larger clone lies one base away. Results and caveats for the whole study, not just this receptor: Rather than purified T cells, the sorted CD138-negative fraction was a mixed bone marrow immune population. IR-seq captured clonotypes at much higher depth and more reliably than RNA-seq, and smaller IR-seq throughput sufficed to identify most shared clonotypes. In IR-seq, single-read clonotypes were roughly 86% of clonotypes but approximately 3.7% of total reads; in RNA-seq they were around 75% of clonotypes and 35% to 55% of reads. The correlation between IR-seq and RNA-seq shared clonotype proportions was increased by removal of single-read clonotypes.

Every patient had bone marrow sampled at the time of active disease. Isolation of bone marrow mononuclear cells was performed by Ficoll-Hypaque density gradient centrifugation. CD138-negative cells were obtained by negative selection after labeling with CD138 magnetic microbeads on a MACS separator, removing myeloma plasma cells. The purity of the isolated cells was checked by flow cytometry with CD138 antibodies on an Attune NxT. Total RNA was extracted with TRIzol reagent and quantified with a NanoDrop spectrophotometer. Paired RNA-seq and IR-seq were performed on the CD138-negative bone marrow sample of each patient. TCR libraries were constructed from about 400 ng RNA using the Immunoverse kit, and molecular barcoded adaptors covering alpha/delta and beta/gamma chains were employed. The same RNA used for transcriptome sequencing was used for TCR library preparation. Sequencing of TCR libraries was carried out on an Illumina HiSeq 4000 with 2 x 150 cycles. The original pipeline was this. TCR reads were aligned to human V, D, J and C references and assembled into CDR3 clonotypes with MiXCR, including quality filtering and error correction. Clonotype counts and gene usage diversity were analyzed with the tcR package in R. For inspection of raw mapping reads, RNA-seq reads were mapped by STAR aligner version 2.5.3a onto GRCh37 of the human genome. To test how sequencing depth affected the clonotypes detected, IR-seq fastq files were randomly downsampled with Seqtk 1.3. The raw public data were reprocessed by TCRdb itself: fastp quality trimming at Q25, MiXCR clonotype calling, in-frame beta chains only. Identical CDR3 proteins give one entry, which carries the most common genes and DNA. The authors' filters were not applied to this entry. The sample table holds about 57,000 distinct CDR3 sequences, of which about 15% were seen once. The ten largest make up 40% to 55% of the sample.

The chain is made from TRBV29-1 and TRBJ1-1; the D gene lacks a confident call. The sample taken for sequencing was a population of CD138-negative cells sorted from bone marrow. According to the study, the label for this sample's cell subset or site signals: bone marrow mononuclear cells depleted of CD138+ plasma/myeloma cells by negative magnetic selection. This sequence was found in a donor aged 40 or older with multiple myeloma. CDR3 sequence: CSVAPHPQAFF. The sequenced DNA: TGCAGCGTTGCCCCCCATCCTCAAGCTTTCTTT.